This T cell receptor beta chain appears in the sequencing data of a study of memory CD8 T cells in hepatitis C reinfection. TCRdb's copy holds only in-frame clones and misses some; the assay was immunoSEQ multiplex PCR. The sample lists approximately 46,000 clones, 89% occurring once. Time point given: late/post reinfection, 12 to 24 weeks after detection. Sorted cells were sequenced directly ex vivo without any in vitro expansion. The table lists this clone with a count of one. Trimming cost V 5 bases and J 5 bases, with 15 bases left between them. Germline assignment: CDR1 MNHEY and CDR2 SMNVEV (reference sequence). CDR3 length equals 14 residues.

The chain links TRBV27 to TRBJ2-5, with D possibly matching TRBD2 (5 bases). This receptor was taken from a man aged 18 to 30 with hepatitis C virus infection. The sequencing input was naive CD8+ T cells sorted from blood. The CDR3 is CASSGRWGEETQYF. The CDR3 DNA reads TGTGCCAGCAGTGGAAGGTGGGGAGAGGAGACCCAGTACTTC.